A single sample gave rise to the 27 T cell receptor beta chains below, sequenced in a study of PD-L1 blockade in urothelial cancer. The time point was: peripheral blood 6 weeks after treatment start. Method: immunoSEQ multiplex PCR; TCRdb's copy keeps in-frame clones and lacks some. The sample lists over 70,000 clones; 75% to 90% were seen once. The sample was PBMCs, taken around atezolizumab (anti-PD-L1) treatment. Every receptor here comes from a man aged 70-80 years with urothelial cancer.

This chain connects TRBV5-6 to TRBJ2-3; 9 nucleotides align to TRBD2. J was trimmed by 3 bases and V by 4 bases; bases with no gene match: 9. The CDR3 totals 16 residues. Germline assignment: CDR1 SGHDT and CDR2 YYEEEE. CDR3 in DNA: TGTGCCAGCAGCCGCATTGGGCTAGCGGGGACAGATACGCAGTATTTT. Protein: CASSRIGLAGTDTQYF.

This clone has just a few counts. The chain joins TRBV9 to TRBJ2-3; a weak D match, TRBD2 (7 bases). The V gene's germline CDR1 is SGDLS and CDR2 YYNGEE. CDR3 length equals 15 residues. Trimming stripped 4 bases from V and 6 bases from J, with 18 bases between. DNA for the CDR3: TGTGCCAGCAGCCCTTGGGGGGGGCTCACCGATACGCAGTATTTT. This translates into CASSPWGGLTDTQYF.

This clone has more than one count but fewer than ten. The J gene is TRBJ1-1, the V gene TRBV4-3; 7 bases agree with TRBD1. V was clipped by 4 bases and J by 3 bases; unmatched bases: 2. The germline gives CDR1 LGHNA, CDR2 YSLEER. This CDR3 region has 13 residues. The CDR3 protein is CASSLTGDTEAFF. The DNA for the CDR3 is TGCGCCAGCAGCCTCACAGGGGACACTGAAGCTTTCTTT.

V usage is TRBV7-8 and J usage is TRBJ2-5; 8 nucleotides agree with TRBD1. Germline-derived CDR1 and CDR2 are SGHVS and FQNEAQ. CDR3 length: 17 residues. J lost 1 base, V lost 5 bases, and 12 bases had no gene match. CDR3: CASSPRRTGTVQETQYF. CDR3 bases: TGTGCCAGCAGCCCCCGCCGGACAGGGACAGTCCAAGAGACCCAGTACTTC.

CDR3: CSVGEGPQETEAFF. The CDR3 DNA sequence: TGCAGCGTGGGAGAGGGTCCTCAGGAAACTGAAGCTTTCTTT. The rearrangement joins TRBV29-1 to TRBJ1-1; D unclear. The CDR3 loop spans 14 amino acids. Germline V lookup: CDR1 SQVTM, CDR2 ANQGSEA. Between the trimmed V and J ends, which lost 6 bases and 5 bases, there was a span of 19 bases.

The V and J genes are TRBV5-4 and TRBJ1-2; no definite D call. CDR1 is SGHNT and CDR2 is YYREEE in the germline V gene (reference sequence). V lost 0 bases and J lost 4, with 7 bases in between. The CDR3 has 13 amino acids. CDR3 loop: CASSLDQRYGYTF. The DNA for the CDR3 is TGTGCCAGCAGCTTGGATCAGCGCTATGGCTACACCTTC.

The rearrangement uses TRBV11-3 and TRBJ2-1; the D gene is possibly TRBD1 (6 bases). The CDR3 covers 18 residues. The germline gives CDR1 SGHNT, CDR2 YENEEA. Trimming left V 5 bases short and J 6 bases short, with 26 bases between. The CDR3 protein is CASSLDAPHRVRSNEQFF. The DNA for the CDR3 is TGTGCCAGCAGCCTTGACGCCCCTCACAGGGTGCGGAGCAATGAGCAGTTCTTC.

The J gene is TRBJ2-1, the V gene TRBV6-6; maybe TRBD1 (6 bases). Trimming left V 2 bases short and J 0 bases short, with 8 bases between. The CDR3 covers 15 residues. Germline assignment: CDR1 MNHNY and CDR2 SVGAGI (reference sequence). CDR3 in DNA: TGTGCCAGCAGTTACCCCAGGGGCTCCTACAATGAGCAGTTCTTC. As protein: CASSYPRGSYNEQFF.

The chain uses TRBV5-1 and TRBJ2-3; 10 bases fit TRBD2. The germline V gene encodes CDR1 SGHRS and CDR2 YFSETQ. The CDR3 contains 17 residues. Unmatched junction bases numbered 12, after V lost 6 bases and J lost 2 bases. CDR3 protein: CASNSRPTSGNTDTQYF. In DNA, the CDR3 is TGCGCCAGCAACTCCCGTCCAACTAGCGGGAACACAGATACGCAGTATTTT.

V is TRBV7-2 and J is TRBJ2-7, with TRBD2 matching over 8 bases. The J segment lost 3 bases and the V segment lost 5 bases, leaving 6 bases of the junction unmatched. Per germline, CDR1 SGHTA and CDR2 FQGNSA. The CDR3 runs 14 residues. CDR3 in amino acids: CASSPGAGGYEQYF. The CDR3 DNA reads TGTGCCAGCAGCCCAGGGGCGGGAGGCTACGAGCAGTACTTC.

The chain uses TRBV11-2 and TRBJ1-1; D is unclear. Germline CDR1 is SGHAT and CDR2 is FQNNGV. V lost 1 base and J lost 1, with 7 bases in between. This CDR3 has 14 amino acids. The CDR3 is CASSLVARNTEAFF. In nucleotides, the CDR3 is TGTGCCAGCAGCTTAGTGGCCAGGAACACTGAAGCTTTCTTT.

This chain uses TRBV25-1 with TRBJ1-6; TRBD1 agrees at 7 bases. The CDR3 is 15 amino acids. Germline-derived CDR1 and CDR2 are MGHDK and SYGVNS. After removal of 4 bases from V and 7 bases from J, the junction contained 7 bases not matched to a gene. The CDR3: CASSASDRPNSPLHF. The CDR3 region has the DNA TGTGCCAGCAGTGCCTCGGACAGGCCCAATTCACCCCTCCACTTT.

The genes are TRBV9 and TRBJ1-4, with D possibly being TRBD1 (5 bases). CDR3 size: 15 residues. CDR1 and CDR2 (germline): SGDLS, YYNGEE. V gave up 1 base and J gave up 4 bases, with 11 bases separating them. CDR3 residues: CASSVRWGDNEKLFF. CDR3 DNA: TGTGCCAGCAGCGTACGTTGGGGGGATAATGAAAAACTGTTTTTT.

This clone was detected once. This chain links TRBV7-9 with TRBJ1-2; tentatively, D is TRBD1 (5 bases). Germline assignment: CDR1 SEHNR and CDR2 FQNEAQ (reference sequence). This CDR3 has 15 residues. The germline V and J ends were trimmed by 3 bases and 4 bases, with 15 bases remaining between them. The CDR3 loop is CASSLLQDHLYGYTF. The CDR3 DNA sequence: TGTGCCAGCAGCTTGCTACAGGACCATCTCTATGGCTACACCTTC.

V usage is TRBV5-1 and J usage is TRBJ2-1; 9 nucleotides line up with TRBD2. The CDR3 is 15 residues long. With V trimmed by 0 bases and J by 7 bases, 5 bases remained unmatched. Germline V gene data show CDR1 as SGHRS and CDR2 as YFSETQ. The CDR3 region is CASSLAVAGVNEQFF. CDR3 coding DNA: TGCGCCAGCAGCTTGGCGGTAGCGGGGGTAAATGAGCAGTTCTTC.

V gene TRBV5-1 combines with J gene TRBJ2-3; 9 positions agree with TRBD2. CDR3 length equals 17 residues. Looked up from germline, CDR1 is SGHRS and CDR2 is YFSETQ. J gave up 1 base and V 0 bases, and 6 bases lay outside the gene matches. The CDR3 DNA reads TGCGCCAGCAGCTTGGGGGCTAGCGGGGACGGCACAGATACGCAGTATTTT. It is translated as CASSLGASGDGTDTQYF.

This chain links TRBV5-1 with TRBJ1-1, with 7 bases lining up with TRBD1. CDR3 length: 15 amino acids. The junction had 7 bases not matched to a gene; V was cut back by 5 bases and J by 0 bases. CDR1 is SGHRS, CDR2 YFSETQ, per germline. CDR3 in amino acids: CASSLTGPVNTEAFF. CDR3 nucleotides: TGCGCCAGCAGTTTGACAGGGCCGGTGAACACTGAAGCTTTCTTT.

This chain connects TRBV10-3 to TRBJ2-2; 8 nucleotides match TRBD1. The V gene end was trimmed by 4 bases and the J gene end by 2 bases; junction bases not matched to a gene: 3. The CDR3 has 15 amino acids. Germline V gene lookup returns CDR1 ENHRY and CDR2 SYGVKD. The DNA of the CDR3 is TGTGCCATCAGTGGAGACAGGGGAAACACCGGGGAGCTGTTTTTT. This translates into CAISGDRGNTGELFF.

The chain couples TRBV30 to TRBJ2-5, with 7 bases aligning to TRBD1. CDR3 length: 13 residues. Germline assignment: CDR1 GTSNPN and CDR2 SVGIG (reference sequence). Trimming took 3 bases from V and 3 from J; bases not matched to a gene: 4. DNA of the CDR3: TGTGCCTGGAGCGCCGACAGGGAAGAGACCCAGTACTTC. Its protein product is CAWSADREETQYF.

This chain links TRBV5-1 with TRBJ2-3; possibly TRBD1 for D (5 bases). Trimming shortened V by 2 bases and J by 2 bases, and 15 bases separated the two germline ends. Germline values: CDR1 SGHRS, CDR2 YFSETQ. The length of the CDR3 is 16 residues. The CDR3 DNA reads TGCGCCAGCAGCTTAGCAGACAGTGATTACACAGATACGCAGTATTTT. Translated: CASSLADSDYTDTQYF.

The V call is TRBV11-3, the J call TRBJ1-1, with D tentatively TRBD1 (5 bases). CDR3 length: 13 amino acids. V dropped 5 bases and J dropped 0 bases, with 7 bases sitting between them. CDR1 is SGHNT and CDR2 is YENEEA in the germline V gene. CDR3 nucleotides: TGTGCCAGCAGCCAACAGGTGAACACTGAAGCTTTCTTT. Amino acid sequence: CASSQQVNTEAFF.

This clone was counted once. The chain carries TRBV18 and TRBJ1-5; no clear D gene. Per the germline V gene, CDR1 is KGHSH and CDR2 is LQKENI. This CDR3 spans 13 amino acids. V was clipped by 3 bases and J by 6 bases, with 9 bases between them. CDR3 amino acids: CASSPDGVQPQHF. Here the CDR3 DNA reads TGTGCCAGCTCACCGGATGGAGTTCAGCCCCAGCATTTT.

The chain links TRBV15 to TRBJ1-1, with D maybe TRBD1 (5 bases). From germline, CDR1 is LNHNV and CDR2 YYDKDF (reference sequence). CDR3 length: 13 amino acids. Trimming took 1 base from V and 3 from J, leaving 6 bases between them. The CDR3 sequence is CATSRARDTEAFF. The DNA of the CDR3 is TGTGCCACCAGCAGAGCCAGGGACACTGAAGCTTTCTTT.

The count of this clone is one. This chain uses TRBV19 with TRBJ1-1, with 8 bases lining up with TRBD1. Unmatched junction bases numbered 6, after V lost 4 bases and J lost 5 bases. This CDR3 spans 14 amino acids. CDR1 and CDR2 from the germline V gene are LNHDA and SQIVND (reference sequence). The CDR3 sequence: CASSTDREGTEAFF. The CDR3 nucleotides are TGTGCCAGTAGTACGGACAGGGAAGGGACTGAAGCTTTCTTT. Supplemented by reference TRBV19 and TRBJ1-1, the full variable domain reads DGGITQSPKYLFRKEGQNVTLSCEQNLNHDAMYWYRQDPGQGLRLIYYSQIVNDFQKGDIAEGYSVSREKKESFPLTVTSAQKNPTAFYLCASSTDREGTEAFFGQGTRLTVV.

V gene TRBV18 combines with J gene TRBJ1-4; D uncertain. The V end lost 3 bases, the J end lost 4 bases, and 6 bases lay between the germline ends. The CDR3 contains 13 residues. The germline V gene has CDR1 KGHSH and CDR2 LQKENI. The CDR3 nucleotides are TGTGCCAGCTCACCTGGCAATAATGAAAAACTGTTTTTT. It specifies CASSPGNNEKLFF.

This chain joins TRBV30 and TRBJ2-2; D possibly corresponds to TRBD2 (6 bases). V dropped 4 bases and J dropped 7 bases, with 10 bases sitting between them. In germline, CDR1 is GTSNPN, CDR2 SVGIG (reference sequence). The CDR3 is 12 amino acids. This chain's CDR3 is CAWNRRVGELFF. The CDR3 DNA reads as TGTGCCTGGAATAGGAGGGTCGGGGAGCTGTTTTTT.

The chain recombines TRBV20-1 with TRBJ2-5; D uncertain. The CDR3 consists of 11 residues. Trimming left V 0 bases short and J 5 bases short, with 4 bases between. Germline V gives CDR1 DFQATT, CDR2 SNEGSKA (reference sequence). DNA of the CDR3: TGCAGTGCTAGAGATCTCGAGACCCAGTACTTC. Its protein is CSARDLETQYF.